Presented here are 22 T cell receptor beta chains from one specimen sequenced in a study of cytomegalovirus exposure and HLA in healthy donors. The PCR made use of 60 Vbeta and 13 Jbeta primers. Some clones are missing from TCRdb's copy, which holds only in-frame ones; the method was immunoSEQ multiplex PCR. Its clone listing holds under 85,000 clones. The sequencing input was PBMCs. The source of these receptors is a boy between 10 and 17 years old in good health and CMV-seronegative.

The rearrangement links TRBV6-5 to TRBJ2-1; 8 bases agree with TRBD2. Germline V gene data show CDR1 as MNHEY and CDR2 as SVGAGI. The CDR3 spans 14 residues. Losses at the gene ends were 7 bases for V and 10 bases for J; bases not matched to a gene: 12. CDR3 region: CASTAGGMVGEQFF. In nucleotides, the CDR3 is TGTGCCAGCACGGCGGGAGGAATGGTTGGGGAGCAGTTCTTC.

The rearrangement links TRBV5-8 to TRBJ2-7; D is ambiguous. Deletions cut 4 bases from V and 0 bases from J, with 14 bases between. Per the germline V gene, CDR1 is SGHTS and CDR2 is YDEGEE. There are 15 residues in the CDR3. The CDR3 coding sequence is TGTGCCAGCAGCAATCAGCAACTACTCTCCTACGAGCAGTACTTC. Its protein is CASSNQQLLSYEQYF.

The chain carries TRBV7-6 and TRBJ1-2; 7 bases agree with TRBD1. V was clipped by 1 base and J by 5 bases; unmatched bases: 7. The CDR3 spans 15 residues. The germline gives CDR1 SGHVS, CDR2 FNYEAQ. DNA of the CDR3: TGTGCCAGCAGCTTAGAGATGACAGGGAGTTATGGCTACACCTTC. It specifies CASSLEMTGSYGYTF.

The CDR3 coding sequence is TGTGCCAGCAGTTACTCGGGACAGGGGTCCTACGAGCAGTACTTC. Protein sequence: CASSYSGQGSYEQYF. V is TRBV6-6 and J is TRBJ2-7; 10 bases are shared with TRBD1. The CDR3 length is 15 residues. With 0 bases clipped from V and 1 base from J, the junction kept 0 bases outside the gene matches. CDR1 MNHNY and CDR2 SVGAGI come from the germline V gene (reference sequence).

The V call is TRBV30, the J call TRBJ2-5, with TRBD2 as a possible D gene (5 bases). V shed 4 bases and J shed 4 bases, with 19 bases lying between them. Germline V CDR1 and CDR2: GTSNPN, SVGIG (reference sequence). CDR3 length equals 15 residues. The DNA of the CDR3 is TGTGCCTGGACTAAGCGTGCTAGCTTATCAGAGACCCAGTACTTC. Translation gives CAWTKRASLSETQYF.

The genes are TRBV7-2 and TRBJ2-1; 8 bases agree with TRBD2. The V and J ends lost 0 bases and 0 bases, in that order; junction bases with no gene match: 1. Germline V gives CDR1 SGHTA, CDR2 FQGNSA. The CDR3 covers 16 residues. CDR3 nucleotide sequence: TGTGCCAGCAGCTTAGCTGGGACTAGCTCCTACAATGAGCAGTTCTTC. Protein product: CASSLAGTSSYNEQFF.

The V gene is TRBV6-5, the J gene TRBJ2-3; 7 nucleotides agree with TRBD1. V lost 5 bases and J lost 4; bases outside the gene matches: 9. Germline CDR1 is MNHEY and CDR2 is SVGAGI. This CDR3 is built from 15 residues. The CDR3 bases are TGTGCCAGCAGTCCGACAGGGTGGATGGCAGATACGCAGTATTTT. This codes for CASSPTGWMADTQYF.

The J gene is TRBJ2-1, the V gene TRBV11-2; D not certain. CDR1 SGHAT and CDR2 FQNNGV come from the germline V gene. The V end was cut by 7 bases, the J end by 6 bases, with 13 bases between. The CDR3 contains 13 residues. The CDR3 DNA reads TGTGCCAGCACCGACCCCAGAGGCAATGAGCAGTTCTTC. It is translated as CASTDPRGNEQFF.

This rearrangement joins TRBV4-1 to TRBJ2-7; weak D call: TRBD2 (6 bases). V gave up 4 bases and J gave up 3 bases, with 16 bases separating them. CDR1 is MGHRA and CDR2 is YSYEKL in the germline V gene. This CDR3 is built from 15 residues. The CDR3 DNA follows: TGCGCCAGCAGCCCCCCCGGCGGGGTTTACTACGAGCAGTACTTC. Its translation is CASSPPGGVYYEQYF.

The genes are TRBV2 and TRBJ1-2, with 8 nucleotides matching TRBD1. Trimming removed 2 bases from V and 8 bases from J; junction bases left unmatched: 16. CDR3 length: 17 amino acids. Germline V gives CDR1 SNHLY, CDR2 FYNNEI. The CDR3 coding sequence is TGTGCCAGCAGTGAACCGAGGACAGGGAGAGATTCGGACGGCTACACCTTC. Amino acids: CASSEPRTGRDSDGYTF. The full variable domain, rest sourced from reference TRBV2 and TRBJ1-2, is EPEVTQTPSHQVTQMGQEVILRCVPISNHLYFYWYRQILGQKVEFLVSFYNNEISEKSEIFDDQFSVERPDGSNFTLKIRSTKLEDSAMYFCASSEPRTGRDSDGYTFGSGTRLTVV.

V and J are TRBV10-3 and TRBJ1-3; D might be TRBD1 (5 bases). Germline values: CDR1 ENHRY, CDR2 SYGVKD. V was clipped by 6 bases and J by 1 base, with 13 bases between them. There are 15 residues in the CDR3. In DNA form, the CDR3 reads TGTGCCATCAGCACAGGCGTCACATCTGGAAACACCATATATTTT. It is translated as CAISTGVTSGNTIYF.

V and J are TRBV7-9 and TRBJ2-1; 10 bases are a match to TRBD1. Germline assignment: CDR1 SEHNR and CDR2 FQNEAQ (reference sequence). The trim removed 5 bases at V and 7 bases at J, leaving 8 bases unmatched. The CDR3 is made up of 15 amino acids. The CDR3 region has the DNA TGTGCCAGCAGCCATGACAGGGGGCATCATAATGAGCAGTTCTTC. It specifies CASSHDRGHHNEQFF.

The CDR3 DNA reads as TGTGCCAGCAGTTTTCAAGGACAGGCCAGTGAAGCTTTCTTT. It is translated as CASSFQGQASEAFF. The chain uses TRBV6-5 and TRBJ1-1; 7 bases match TRBD1. The CDR3 runs to 14 residues. The germline gives CDR1 MNHEY, CDR2 SVGAGI. V lost 4 bases and J lost 7; bases outside the gene matches: 9.

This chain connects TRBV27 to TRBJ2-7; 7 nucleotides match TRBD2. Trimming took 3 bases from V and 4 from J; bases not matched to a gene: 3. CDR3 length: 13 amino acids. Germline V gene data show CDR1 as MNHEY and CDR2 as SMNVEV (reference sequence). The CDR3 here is CASSLGGEYEQYF. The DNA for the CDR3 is TGTGCCAGCAGTTTGGGGGGGGAATACGAGCAGTACTTC.

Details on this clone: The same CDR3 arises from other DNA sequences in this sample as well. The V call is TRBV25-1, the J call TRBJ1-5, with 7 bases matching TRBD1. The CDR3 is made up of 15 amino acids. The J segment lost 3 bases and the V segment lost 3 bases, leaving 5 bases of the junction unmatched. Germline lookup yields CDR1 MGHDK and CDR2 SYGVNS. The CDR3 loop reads CASSDLGGYNQPQHF. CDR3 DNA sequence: TGTGCCAGCAGTGACTTAGGGGGCTACAATCAGCCCCAGCATTTT.

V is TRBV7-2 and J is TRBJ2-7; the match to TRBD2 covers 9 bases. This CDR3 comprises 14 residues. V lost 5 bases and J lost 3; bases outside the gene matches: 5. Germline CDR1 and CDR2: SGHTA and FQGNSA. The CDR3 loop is CASSPGLANYEQYF. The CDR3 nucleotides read TGTGCCAGCAGCCCTGGACTAGCGAACTACGAGCAGTACTTC.

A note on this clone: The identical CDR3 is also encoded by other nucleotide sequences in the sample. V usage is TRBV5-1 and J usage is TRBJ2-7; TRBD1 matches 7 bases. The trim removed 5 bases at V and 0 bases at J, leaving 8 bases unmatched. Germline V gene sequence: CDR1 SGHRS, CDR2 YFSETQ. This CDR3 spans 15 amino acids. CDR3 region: CASRPDRALSYEQYF. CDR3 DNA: TGCGCCAGCAGACCAGACAGGGCCCTCTCCTACGAGCAGTACTTC.

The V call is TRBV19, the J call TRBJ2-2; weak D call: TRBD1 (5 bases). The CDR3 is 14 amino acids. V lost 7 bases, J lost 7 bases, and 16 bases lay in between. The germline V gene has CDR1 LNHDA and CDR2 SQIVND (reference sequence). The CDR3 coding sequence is TGTGCCAGTAACCTCAGGGAACGGAGCGGGGAGCTGTTTTTT. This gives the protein CASNLRERSGELFF.

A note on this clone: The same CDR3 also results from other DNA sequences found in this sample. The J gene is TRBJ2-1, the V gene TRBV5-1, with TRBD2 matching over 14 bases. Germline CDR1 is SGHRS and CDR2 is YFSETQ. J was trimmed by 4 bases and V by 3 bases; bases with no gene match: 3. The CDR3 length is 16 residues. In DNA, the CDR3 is TGCGCCAGCAGCTCCCGACTAGCGGGGGGGTACAATGAGCAGTTCTTC. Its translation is CASSSRLAGGYNEQFF.

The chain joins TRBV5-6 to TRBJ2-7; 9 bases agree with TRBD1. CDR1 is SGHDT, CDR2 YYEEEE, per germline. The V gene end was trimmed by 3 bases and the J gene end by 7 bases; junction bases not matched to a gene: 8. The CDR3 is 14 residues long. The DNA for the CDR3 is TGTGCCAGCAGCTCCGCGGGACAGGGTCAAGAGCAGTACTTC. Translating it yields CASSSAGQGQEQYF.

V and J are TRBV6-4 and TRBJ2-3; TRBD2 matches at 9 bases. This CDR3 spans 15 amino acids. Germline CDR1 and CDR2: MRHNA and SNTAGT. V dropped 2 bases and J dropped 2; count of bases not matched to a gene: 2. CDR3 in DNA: TGTGCCAGCAGTGACGGCGGGGGGGCCACAGATACGCAGTATTTT. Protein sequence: CASSDGGGATDTQYF.

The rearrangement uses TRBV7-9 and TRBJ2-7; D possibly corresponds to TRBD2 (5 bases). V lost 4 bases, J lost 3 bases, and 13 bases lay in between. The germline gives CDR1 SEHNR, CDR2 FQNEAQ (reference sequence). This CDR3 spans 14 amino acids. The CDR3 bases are TGTGCCAGCAGCTCGGGTTGGGCGGGCTACGAGCAGTACTTC. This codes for CASSSGWAGYEQYF. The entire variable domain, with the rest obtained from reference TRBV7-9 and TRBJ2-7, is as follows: DTGVSQNPRHKITKRGQNVTFRCDPISEHNRLYWYRQTLGQGPEFLTYFQNEAQLEKSRLLSDRFSAERPKGSFSTLEIQRTEQGDSAMYLCASSSGWAGYEQYFGPGTRLTVT.